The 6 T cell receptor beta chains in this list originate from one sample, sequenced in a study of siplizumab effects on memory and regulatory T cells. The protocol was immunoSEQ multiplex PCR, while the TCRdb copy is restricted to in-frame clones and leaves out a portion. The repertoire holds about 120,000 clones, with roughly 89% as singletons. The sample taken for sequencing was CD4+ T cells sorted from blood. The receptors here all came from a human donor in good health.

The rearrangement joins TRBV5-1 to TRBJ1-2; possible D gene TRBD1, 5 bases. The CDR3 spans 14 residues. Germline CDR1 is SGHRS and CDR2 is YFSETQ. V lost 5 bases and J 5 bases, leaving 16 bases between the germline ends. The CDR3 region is CASRPGEGPYGYTF. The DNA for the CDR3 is TGCGCCAGCAGACCGGGGGAGGGTCCTTATGGCTACACCTTC.

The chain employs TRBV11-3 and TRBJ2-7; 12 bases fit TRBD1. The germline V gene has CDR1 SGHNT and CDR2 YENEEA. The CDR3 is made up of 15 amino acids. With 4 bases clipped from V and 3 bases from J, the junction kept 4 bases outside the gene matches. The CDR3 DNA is TGTGCCAGCAGCTCCGGGACAGGGGGCTACTACGAGCAGTACTTC. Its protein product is CASSSGTGGYYEQYF.

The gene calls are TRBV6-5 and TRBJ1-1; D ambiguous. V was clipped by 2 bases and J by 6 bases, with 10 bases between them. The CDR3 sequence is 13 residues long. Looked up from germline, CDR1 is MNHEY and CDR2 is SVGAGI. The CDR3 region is CASSYTVGSEAFF. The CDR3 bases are TGTGCCAGCAGTTACACCGTCGGGTCTGAAGCTTTCTTT.

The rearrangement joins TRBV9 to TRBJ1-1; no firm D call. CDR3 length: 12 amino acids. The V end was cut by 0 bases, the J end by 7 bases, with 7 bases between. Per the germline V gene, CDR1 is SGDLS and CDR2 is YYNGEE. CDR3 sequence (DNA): TGTGCCAGCAGCGTAGAGGTCGGTGAAGCTTTCTTT. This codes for CASSVEVGEAFF.

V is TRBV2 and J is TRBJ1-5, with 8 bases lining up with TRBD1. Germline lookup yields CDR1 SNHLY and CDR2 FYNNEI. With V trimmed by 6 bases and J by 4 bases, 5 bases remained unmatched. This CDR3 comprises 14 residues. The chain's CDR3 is CASRNTGGNQPQHF. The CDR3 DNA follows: TGTGCCAGCAGGAACACAGGGGGGAATCAGCCCCAGCATTTT. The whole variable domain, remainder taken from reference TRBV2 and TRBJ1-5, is EPEVTQTPSHQVTQMGQEVILRCVPISNHLYFYWYRQILGQKVEFLVSFYNNEISEKSEIFDDQFSVERPDGSNFTLKIRSTKLEDSAMYFCASRNTGGNQPQHFGDGTRLSIL.

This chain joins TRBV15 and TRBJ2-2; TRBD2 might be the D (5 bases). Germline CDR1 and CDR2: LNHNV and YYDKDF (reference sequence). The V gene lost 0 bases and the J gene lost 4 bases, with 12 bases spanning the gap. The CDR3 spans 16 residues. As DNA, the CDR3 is TGTGCCACCAGCAGAGATCGAGCGGATCTCACCGGGGAGCTGTTTTTT. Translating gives CATSRDRADLTGELFF.